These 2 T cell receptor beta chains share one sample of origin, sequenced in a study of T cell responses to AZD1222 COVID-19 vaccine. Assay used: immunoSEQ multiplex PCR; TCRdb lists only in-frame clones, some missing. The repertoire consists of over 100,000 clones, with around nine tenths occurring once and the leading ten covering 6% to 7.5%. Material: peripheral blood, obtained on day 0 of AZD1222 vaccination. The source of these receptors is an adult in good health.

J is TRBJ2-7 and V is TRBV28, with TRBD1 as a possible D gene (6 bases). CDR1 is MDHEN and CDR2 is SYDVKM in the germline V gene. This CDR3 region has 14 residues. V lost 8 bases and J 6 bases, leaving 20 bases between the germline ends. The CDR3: CASVQGRVVGEQYF. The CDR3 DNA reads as TGTGCCAGCGTACAGGGTAGAGTAGTGGGCGAGCAGTACTTC.

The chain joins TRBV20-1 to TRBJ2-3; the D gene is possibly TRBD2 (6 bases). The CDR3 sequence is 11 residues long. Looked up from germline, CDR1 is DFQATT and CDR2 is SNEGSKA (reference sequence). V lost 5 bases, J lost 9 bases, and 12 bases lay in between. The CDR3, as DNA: TGCAGTGCTTGGGACTCCACAACGCAGTATTTT. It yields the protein CSAWDSTTQYF.